This TCR beta chain was identified in a study of T cells after somatic rescue of genetic block. Using immunoSEQ multiplex PCR, the repertoire was profiled, and TCRdb retains in-frame clones only, with some absent. The sample comprises approximately 110,000 clones, 85% to 95% of which are singletons, and more than 1.4% rests with the top ten. The CDR3 runs 15 residues. Germline V gene data show CDR1 as SGHTA and CDR2 as FQGTGA. Deletions cut 3 bases from V and 6 bases from J, with 14 bases between. The chain combines TRBV7-3 with TRBJ2-2; the D gene is possibly TRBD1 (5 bases). The clonotype was recovered from a woman in her late teens or twenties. Sequences were obtained from peripheral blood mononuclear cells (PBMCs). The CDR3 DNA reads TGTGCCAGCAGCTTCCACGCAGGGTGGTCCGGGGAGCTGTTTTTT. Protein product: CASSFHAGWSGELFF. The complete variable domain, with remaining parts taken from reference TRBV7-3 and TRBJ2-2, reads GAGVSQTPSNKVTEKGKYVELRCDPISGHTALYWYRQSLGQGPEFLIYFQGTGAADDSGLPNDRFFAVRPEGSVSTLKIQRTERGDSAVYLCASSFHAGWSGELFFGEGSRLTVL.